The TCR beta chain described here comes from a study of T cells in localized non-small cell lung cancer. Findings and limits, study-wide: The appearance of a median roughly 61 of the top 100 tumor clones was seen in adjacent lung. Adjacent uninvolved lung tissue had the highest T cell clonality, exceeding tumor. Longer overall survival was linked to higher blood T cell density. Heterogeneity is still possible, as just one tumor region was sequenced.

This clone has more than one count but fewer than ten. Its target is not known. This CDR3 contains 15 residues. Germline V gene lookup returns CDR1 WNHNN and CDR2 SYGVQD (reference sequence). The junction had 13 bases not matched to a gene; V was cut back by 7 bases and J by 5 bases. Assay used: immunoSEQ multiplex PCR; TCRdb lists only in-frame clones, some missing. The table includes approximately 1,500 clones, about a fifth detected once. The chain has TRBV10-1 and TRBJ2-5; 7 bases are a match to TRBD1. Sample: normal lung tissue next to the tumor, taken before any cancer treatment. This clonotype was sampled from a man between 40 and 70 years old with stage II lung adenocarcinoma. For the CDR3, the DNA is TGCGCCAGCACCCAAACAGGGGCACCACGGGAGACCCAGTACTTC. It translates to CASTQTGAPRETQYF.